What follows are 13 T cell receptor beta chains derived from one specimen sequenced in a study of control samples from healthy donors and cancer patients. The method was immunoSEQ multiplex PCR; TCRdb's version includes in-frame clones alone and lacks a portion of them. The sample consists of 150,000 or so clones, 93% of them appearing once. Sequenced sample: blood. The receptors originated from a middle-aged man in good health.

This rearrangement joins TRBV6-4 to TRBJ2-1; 11 nucleotides agree with TRBD2. V shed 4 bases, J shed 5 bases, and the junction held 4 bases outside the gene matches. The CDR3 runs to 15 residues. CDR1 and CDR2 (germline): MRHNA, SNTAGT. This CDR3 is CASSARLAGHNEQFF. Written as DNA, the CDR3 is TGTGCCAGCAGTGCCCGACTAGCGGGGCACAATGAGCAGTTCTTC.

CDR3 region: CASSPEWIMNTEAFF. DNA of the CDR3: TGTGCCAGCAGCCCCGAGTGGATTATGAACACTGAAGCTTTCTTT. The gene calls are TRBV27 and TRBJ1-1, with no clear D. CDR1 MNHEY and CDR2 SMNVEV come from the germline V gene (reference sequence). Trimming shortened V by 6 bases and J by 0 bases, and 14 bases separated the two germline ends. The CDR3 is made up of 15 amino acids.

The chain carries TRBV27 and TRBJ1-4; D is perhaps TRBD1 (5 bases). Between the trimmed V and J ends, which lost 3 bases and 10 bases, there was a span of 18 bases. This CDR3 has 15 amino acids. Germline values: CDR1 MNHEY, CDR2 SMNVEV (reference sequence). CDR3 protein: CASSFTGGGSRKLFF. CDR3 nucleotide sequence: TGTGCCAGCAGTTTTACCGGGGGTGGAAGTAGAAAACTGTTTTTT.

This clone was seen a single time. This chain links TRBV3-1 (or the pseudogene TRBV3-2) with TRBJ2-5; D uncertain. The CDR3 is 14 amino acids. From germline, CDR1 is LGHDT and CDR2 YNNKEL (reference sequence). Trimming removed 4 bases from V and 0 bases from J, with 9 bases in between. Here the CDR3 reads CASSLRRDQETQYF. The CDR3 DNA is TGTGCCAGCAGCCTCCGACGGGACCAAGAGACCCAGTACTTC.

The chain carries TRBV7-2 and TRBJ2-5; maybe TRBD1 (6 bases). V dropped 5 bases and J dropped 1 base, with 8 bases sitting between them. The V gene's germline CDR1 is SGHTA and CDR2 FQGNSA. The CDR3 length is 13 residues. The CDR3, as DNA: TGTGCCAGCAGCACAGGGTTCCAAGAGACCCAGTACTTC. Its protein is CASSTGFQETQYF.

V gene TRBV5-6 combines with J gene TRBJ2-7, with D possibly being TRBD1 or TRBD2 (5 bases each). The CDR3 spans 14 residues. Germline CDR1 reads SGHDT; CDR2 reads YYEEEE. Trimming stripped 2 bases from V and 6 bases from J, with 15 bases between. CDR3: CASSFRGRAGEQYF. DNA for the CDR3: TGTGCCAGCAGCTTCCGGGGCCGAGCTGGCGAGCAGTACTTC.

The chain joins TRBV5-1 to TRBJ1-2, with TRBD1 matching 7 bases. Germline lookup yields CDR1 SGHRS and CDR2 YFSETQ. Trimming took 0 bases from V and 8 from J; bases not matched to a gene: 13. The CDR3 runs 16 residues. CDR3 nucleotides: TGCGCCAGCAGCTTGGACTCGAATCCGACAGGGACCGGCTACACCTTC. Encoded protein: CASSLDSNPTGTGYTF.

For the CDR3, the DNA is TGTGCCAGCAAGAAGGAGGTAAGCTCCTACGAGCAGTACTTC. Amino acid sequence: CASKKEVSSYEQYF. The J gene is TRBJ2-7, the V gene TRBV27, with TRBD2 as a possible D gene (5 bases). In germline, CDR1 is MNHEY, CDR2 SMNVEV (reference sequence). The CDR3 runs to 14 residues. V shed 7 bases and J shed 0 bases, with 13 bases lying between them.

J is TRBJ2-2 and V is TRBV15; D unclear. The CDR3 extends over 12 amino acids. V was trimmed by 0 bases and J by 8 bases, leaving 4 bases between them. Germline V gene sequence: CDR1 LNHNV, CDR2 YYDKDF (reference sequence). Here the CDR3 reads CATSREVGELFF. Here the CDR3 DNA reads TGTGCCACCAGCAGAGAAGTGGGGGAGCTGTTTTTT.

The chain recombines TRBV28 with TRBJ1-3; TRBD1 agrees at 7 bases. With 5 bases clipped from V and 8 bases from J, the junction kept 18 bases outside the gene matches. Germline V gives CDR1 MDHEN, CDR2 SYDVKM. The CDR3 runs to 17 residues. CDR3 residues: CASSRLGTASSRDTIYF. CDR3 nucleotides: TGTGCCAGCAGTAGACTCGGGACAGCAAGCTCGAGGGACACCATATATTTT.

V gene TRBV29-1 combines with J gene TRBJ2-7; D perhaps matches TRBD1 (5 bases). CDR1 and CDR2 (germline): SQVTM, ANQGSEA. The CDR3 sequence is 11 residues long. The V end lost 0 bases, the J end lost 9 bases, and 9 bases lay between the germline ends. The CDR3: CSVEEGDAQYF. CDR3 nucleotides: TGCAGCGTTGAAGAAGGGGATGCGCAGTACTTC.

The chain uses TRBV5-4 and TRBJ2-1; 10 positions match TRBD2. There are 17 residues in the CDR3. Germline lookup yields CDR1 SGHNT and CDR2 YYREEE (reference sequence). The J segment lost 3 bases and the V segment lost 1 base, leaving 7 bases of the junction unmatched. CDR3 sequence reads: CASSLHASGSFYNEQFF. The DNA for the CDR3 is TGTGCCAGCAGCTTGCACGCTAGCGGGAGCTTCTACAATGAGCAGTTCTTC.

The V gene is TRBV19, the J gene TRBJ1-5, with no clear D. Germline CDR1 and CDR2: LNHDA and SQIVND (reference sequence). Trimming took 0 bases from V and 0 from J, leaving 9 bases between them. The CDR3 totals 16 residues. As DNA, the CDR3 is TGTGCCAGTAGTATAGAAGGAGATTATAGCAATCAGCCCCAGCATTTT. Translated, it gives CASSIEGDYSNQPQHF.